The T cell receptor beta chain under discussion was sequenced for a study of metastatic and nonmetastatic thyroid tumors. The wider study: Comparison of repertoires was carried out across blood and tumor or nodule tissue from malignant and benign thyroid patients.

Study results and caveats: It was reported that TCR beta diversity was significantly higher in malignant thyroid tumors than benign nodules, in blood and tumor.

V was pared by 5 bases and J by 2 bases, with 21 bases between. This CDR3 is 17 amino acids long. CDR1 SGHTA and CDR2 FQGTGA come from the germline V gene. This clone was counted many times. What it binds is unknown. Each patient went into thyroid surgery without having received any treatment. Under the authors' procedure: CDR3 was compared across clinicopathological groups, and the resulting differences were used to build a distant-metastasis classifier for papillary thyroid cancer. TCRdb re-analyzed the PCR reads through MiXCR. The V and J calls were not made by the authors but by TCRdb's processing. Of about 14,000 clones detected, less than 35% appear once; the ten largest clones hold around 25%.

This sequence was found in a female donor with papillary thyroid cancer or a benign thyroid nodule (not recorded which). Some clones in this sample may be carry-over from other donors' samples. The sample comprised tumor tissue. The chain uses TRBV7-3 and TRBJ2-5, with D perhaps being TRBD1 or TRBD2 (5 bases each). The CDR3 bases are TGTGCCAGCAGCCCGGGGACGGCCGTCCCCTTTCAAGAGACCCAGTACTTC. It is translated as CASSPGTAVPFQETQYF.